A single sample is the source of the 32 T cell receptor beta chains below, sequenced in a study of cytomegalovirus exposure and HLA in healthy donors. Researchers ran the PCR with 60 Vbeta and 13 Jbeta primers. Clones were read by immunoSEQ multiplex PCR, and TCRdb kept only the in-frame ones, dropping some. This sample carries 100,000 to 150,000 clones, about four fifths of them seen once, and the ten largest clones take about 4%. The source material was PBMCs. Receptors originate from a woman in her 40s in good health and CMV-seronegative.

A remark on this clone: One junction end disagrees with the germline gene, perhaps due to a read error. The genes are TRBV7-9 and TRBJ1-5; D uncertain. CDR3 size: 15 residues. CDR1 and CDR2 from the germline V gene are SEHNR and FQNEAQ (reference sequence). CDR3 residues: CSSSLDSVSNQPQHF. Here the CDR3 DNA reads TGTTCCAGCAGCTTAGACTCGGTCAGCAATCAGCCCCAGCATTTT.

The rearrangement uses TRBV27 and TRBJ2-5, with TRBD1 identical over 7 bases. In germline, CDR1 is MNHEY, CDR2 SMNVEV (reference sequence). The V and J ends lost 5 bases and 7 bases, in that order; junction bases with no gene match: 7. The CDR3 consists of 13 residues. CDR3 protein: CASSAAGGRTQYF. The CDR3 bases are TGTGCCAGCAGTGCGGCAGGGGGACGGACCCAGTACTTC.

V gene TRBV19 combines with J gene TRBJ1-5; unclear D gene. This CDR3 comprises 15 residues. Germline-derived CDR1 and CDR2 are LNHDA and SQIVND (reference sequence). Trimming stripped 7 bases from V and 4 bases from J, with 17 bases between. The chain's CDR3 is CASTLGGGLNQPQHF. The CDR3 bases are TGTGCCAGTACCCTGGGAGGCGGCCTAAATCAGCCCCAGCATTTT.

The genes are TRBV4-1 and TRBJ1-1; 8 nucleotides line up with TRBD1. This CDR3 is 14 amino acids long. Germline V gene lookup returns CDR1 MGHRA and CDR2 YSYEKL. Germline trimming cut 4 bases from V and 5 bases from J; bases unmatched to any gene: 6. The CDR3 loop is CASSPQGAGTEAFF. The CDR3 nucleotides read TGCGCCAGCAGCCCCCAGGGGGCGGGAACTGAAGCTTTCTTT.

CDR3 protein: CASSLTVPSSGNTIYF. CDR3 coding DNA: TGTGCCAGCAGCTTGACAGTACCGAGCTCTGGAAACACCATATATTTT. The rearrangement links TRBV13 to TRBJ1-3, with a possible D match to TRBD1 (5 bases). CDR1 and CDR2 from the germline V gene are PRHDT and FYEKMQ (reference sequence). Trimming removed 3 bases from V and 0 bases from J, with 12 bases in between. This CDR3 comprises 16 residues.

The J gene is TRBJ1-5, the V gene TRBV4-2; TRBD1 matches at 8 bases. The V gene end was trimmed by 4 bases and the J gene end by 1 base; junction bases not matched to a gene: 3. CDR1 is LGHNA and CDR2 is YNFKEQ in the germline V gene. The CDR3 length is 15 residues. The CDR3 region has the DNA TGTGCCAGCAGCCCGCGGACAGGGAGCAATCAGCCCCAGCATTTT. Its translation: CASSPRTGSNQPQHF.

The gene calls are TRBV19 and TRBJ1-5; D might be TRBD1 (5 bases). This CDR3 contains 16 residues. Trimming took off 4 bases at V and 2 bases at J, with 15 bases between the two ends. Germline-derived CDR1 and CDR2 are LNHDA and SQIVND (reference sequence). The CDR3 nucleotides are TGTGCCAGTAGTAGGCTCGGGGGGACGGGCAATCAGCCCCAGCATTTT. It translates to CASSRLGGTGNQPQHF.

This clone was found once. The chain carries TRBV18 and TRBJ1-5; 7 bases are shared with TRBD1. The V and J ends lost 3 bases and 6 bases, in that order; junction bases with no gene match: 2. CDR3 length equals 13 residues. Germline CDR1 KGHSH, CDR2 LQKENI. The CDR3 reads CASSPSGGQPQHF. CDR3 coding DNA: TGTGCCAGCTCACCTTCAGGGGGTCAGCCCCAGCATTTT.

The chain couples TRBV6-1 to TRBJ1-1; tentative D call: TRBD1 (5 bases). The CDR3 runs 13 residues. The germline CDR1 and CDR2 sequences are MNHNS and SASEGT. The V end was cut by 4 bases, the J end by 7 bases, with 13 bases between. The CDR3 protein is CASSVHSGLEAFF. The DNA of the CDR3 is TGTGCCAGCAGTGTCCATTCAGGGCTTGAAGCTTTCTTT.

V gene TRBV2 combines with J gene TRBJ1-1; maybe TRBD1 (5 bases). CDR3 size: 13 residues. Germline values: CDR1 SNHLY, CDR2 FYNNEI. V was shortened by 5 bases and J by 6 bases, with 13 bases between the two germline ends. The CDR3 region is CASSSRVGAEAFF. The CDR3 DNA reads as TGTGCCAGCAGTTCCAGGGTTGGGGCTGAAGCTTTCTTT. The complete variable domain, with remaining parts taken from reference TRBV2 and TRBJ1-1, reads EPEVTQTPSHQVTQMGQEVILRCVPISNHLYFYWYRQILGQKVEFLVSFYNNEISEKSEIFDDQFSVERPDGSNFTLKIRSTKLEDSAMYFCASSSRVGAEAFFGQGTRLTVV.

The chain uses TRBV28 and TRBJ2-1; perhaps TRBD2 as D (6 bases). The CDR3 is made up of 12 amino acids. Between the trimmed V and J ends, which lost 10 bases and 8 bases, there was a span of 15 bases. The germline V gene encodes CDR1 MDHEN and CDR2 SYDVKM. The CDR3 is CATATSPDEQFF. The CDR3 DNA reads as TGTGCCACCGCGACTAGTCCGGATGAGCAGTTCTTC. The full variable domain, with the rest looked up from reference TRBV28 and TRBJ2-1, is DVKVTQSSRYLVKRTGEKVFLECVQDMDHENMFWYRQDPGLGLRLIYFSYDVKMKEKGDIPEGYSVSREKKERFSLILESASTNQTSMYLCATATSPDEQFFGPGTRLTVL.

The chain is built from TRBV7-2 and TRBJ2-5; the D is unclear. From germline, CDR1 is SGHTA and CDR2 FQGNSA. V shed 3 bases and J shed 5 bases, with 10 bases lying between them. This CDR3 is 13 amino acids long. As DNA, the CDR3 is TGTGCCAGCAGCTTGGTCCCAGCGGAGACCCAGTACTTC. Translated: CASSLVPAETQYF.

This clone was recorded a few times. This chain uses TRBV5-4 with TRBJ2-7; 7 nucleotides align to TRBD1. V gave up 7 bases and J gave up 5 bases; unmatched junction bases: 9. The CDR3 covers 13 residues. Germline CDR1 is SGHNT and CDR2 is YYREEE (reference sequence). CDR3 protein: CASSDTQGDEQYF. The CDR3 DNA follows: TGTGCCAGCTCCGACACCCAGGGGGACGAGCAGTACTTC.

V and J are TRBV28 and TRBJ2-5; D possibly corresponds to TRBD2 (5 bases). Germline lookup yields CDR1 MDHEN and CDR2 SYDVKM. Between the trimmed V and J ends, which lost 5 bases and 5 bases, there was a span of 18 bases. The CDR3 contains 15 residues. CDR3 region: CASSPSRGFRETQYF. The CDR3 DNA reads as TGTGCCAGCAGTCCCTCCCGCGGGTTTCGGGAGACCCAGTACTTC.

The CDR3 protein is CASSMGQVTEQYF. In DNA, the CDR3 is TGCGCCAGCAGCATGGGACAGGTGACCGAGCAGTACTTC. V is TRBV5-1 and J is TRBJ2-7, with TRBD1 matching 8 bases. Germline V gene sequence: CDR1 SGHRS, CDR2 YFSETQ. V dropped 4 bases and J dropped 6; count of bases not matched to a gene: 6. This CDR3 comprises 13 residues.

V is TRBV19 and J is TRBJ2-2; 9 bases match TRBD1. Losses at the gene ends were 8 bases for V and 7 bases for J; bases not matched to a gene: 2. Germline V gives CDR1 LNHDA, CDR2 SQIVND (reference sequence). This CDR3 contains 12 residues. This CDR3 is CASRTGDGELFF. For the CDR3, the DNA is TGTGCCAGTCGGACAGGGGACGGGGAGCTGTTTTTT.

The count of this clone is one. The V call is TRBV7-8, the J call TRBJ1-2, with 9 bases lining up with TRBD1. Per the germline V gene, CDR1 is SGHVS and CDR2 is FQNEAQ. J lost 7 bases, V lost 1 base, and 4 bases had no gene match. The CDR3 consists of 14 residues. CDR3 amino acids: CASSLGTGAGGYTF. In DNA form, the CDR3 reads TGTGCCAGCAGCTTAGGGACAGGGGCCGGTGGCTACACCTTC.

This rearrangement joins TRBV4-2 to TRBJ1-3, with a tentative D call TRBD1 (5 bases). V lost 0 bases and J lost 4, with 19 bases in between. CDR3 length equals 18 residues. The germline gives CDR1 LGHNA, CDR2 YNFKEQ. The CDR3 loop is CASSQDPGAGYVGNTIYF. The CDR3 DNA reads as TGTGCCAGCAGCCAAGACCCCGGAGCAGGGTATGTCGGAAACACCATATATTTT.

V and J are TRBV9 and TRBJ1-3; 8 positions agree with TRBD1. Looked up from germline, CDR1 is SGDLS and CDR2 is YYNGEE. The CDR3 is 16 residues long. V trimming: 4 bases; J trimming: 2 bases; junction bases outside the gene matches: 8. CDR3 in amino acids: CASSRDRGRAGNTIYF. The CDR3 region has the DNA TGTGCCAGCAGCAGAGACAGGGGTAGGGCTGGAAACACCATATATTTT. The whole variable domain, filled in from reference TRBV9 and TRBJ1-3, reads DSGVTQTPKHLITATGQRVTLRCSPRSGDLSVYWYQQSLDQGLQFLIQYYNGEERAKGNILERFSAQQFPDLHSELNLSSLELGDSALYFCASSRDRGRAGNTIYFGEGSWLTVV.

The chain carries TRBV5-1 and TRBJ1-5, with D maybe TRBD1 (5 bases). Germline V gene data show CDR1 as SGHRS and CDR2 as YFSETQ. This CDR3 region has 17 residues. The V end was cut by 4 bases, the J end by 4 bases, with 21 bases between. CDR3 residues: CASSRPRTRLENQPQHF. Written as DNA, the CDR3 is TGCGCCAGCAGCCGGCCCCGGACAAGACTAGAAAATCAGCCCCAGCATTTT.

V and J are TRBV27 and TRBJ1-6; unclear D gene. Germline CDR1 MNHEY, CDR2 SMNVEV (reference sequence). CDR3 length: 16 residues. V lost 6 bases, J lost 0 bases, and 12 bases lay in between. CDR3 in DNA: TGTGCCAGCAGGGAGGGTTTGAGCTCCTATAATTCACCCCTCCACTTT. It specifies CASREGLSSYNSPLHF.

The chain employs TRBV5-4 and TRBJ2-5; D may be TRBD1 (5 bases). V lost 0 bases, J lost 7 bases, and 13 bases lay in between. The CDR3 extends over 14 amino acids. The germline gives CDR1 SGHNT, CDR2 YYREEE (reference sequence). The CDR3 DNA follows: TGTGCCAGCAGCTTGGGGGGCCTGGGCGCGACCCAGTACTTC. Its translation is CASSLGGLGATQYF. The whole variable domain, filled in from reference TRBV5-4 and TRBJ2-5, reads ETGVTQSPTHLIKTRGQQVTLRCSSQSGHNTVSWYQQALGQGPQFIFQYYREEENGRGNFPPRFSGLQFPNYSSELNVNALELDDSALYLCASSLGGLGATQYFGPGTRLLVL.

The genes are TRBV7-2 and TRBJ2-7; TRBD2 is a possible D gene (6 bases). Germline V CDR1 and CDR2: SGHTA, FQGNSA. Trimming removed 8 bases from V and 3 bases from J, with 14 bases in between. There are 13 residues in the CDR3. This chain's CDR3 is CASRRGVDYEQYF. In DNA, the CDR3 is TGTGCCAGCCGGCGGGGAGTCGACTACGAGCAGTACTTC.

V usage is TRBV7-9 and J usage is TRBJ1-4, with D perhaps matching TRBD1 (5 bases). The CDR3 sequence is 16 residues long. Trimming removed 5 bases at V and 6 bases at J, with 19 bases between. Germline V gene sequence: CDR1 SEHNR, CDR2 FQNEAQ (reference sequence). In DNA form, the CDR3 reads TGTGCCAGCAGCCCCGCCGCGGCAGGGCTGGATGAAAAACTGTTTTTT. This gives the protein CASSPAAAGLDEKLFF.

This chain joins TRBV19 and TRBJ2-5; TRBD1 matches 9 bases. Trimming took 6 bases from V and 3 from J; bases not matched to a gene: 5. The CDR3 loop spans 14 amino acids. Germline loops: CDR1 LNHDA, CDR2 SQIVND (reference sequence). The CDR3 reads CASSPGTGKETQYF. The CDR3 DNA reads TGTGCCAGTAGCCCCGGGACAGGGAAAGAGACCCAGTACTTC.

The chain carries TRBV5-4 and TRBJ2-7, with TRBD1 matching over 8 bases. CDR1 is SGHNT, CDR2 YYREEE, per germline (reference sequence). The CDR3 has 13 residues. The V gene end was trimmed by 4 bases and the J gene end by 3 bases; junction bases not matched to a gene: 3. As DNA, the CDR3 is TGTGCCAGCAGCCAAGGGACAGGCTACGAGCAGTACTTC. Protein sequence: CASSQGTGYEQYF.

The chain links TRBV9 to TRBJ1-4; a weak D match, TRBD1 (5 bases). Trimming shortened V by 2 bases and J by 8 bases, and 16 bases separated the two germline ends. The CDR3 is made up of 15 amino acids. The germline V gene has CDR1 SGDLS and CDR2 YYNGEE. The CDR3 here is CASSVSSGGEEKLFF. The CDR3 DNA reads TGTGCCAGCAGCGTTTCGTCGGGGGGTGAGGAAAAACTGTTTTTT.

The chain uses TRBV5-8 and TRBJ1-6, with a weak D call TRBD1 (6 bases). The CDR3 runs 14 residues. Germline V gene sequence: CDR1 SGHTS, CDR2 YDEGEE. The ends were cut back, 0 bases at V and 8 bases at J, with 9 bases in the middle. CDR3 loop: CASSLGQADSPLHF. Here the CDR3 DNA reads TGTGCCAGCAGCTTGGGACAGGCGGATTCACCCCTCCACTTT.

This chain connects TRBV7-8 to TRBJ2-7, with a tentative D call TRBD2 (5 bases). V lost 2 bases to trimming and J lost 3 bases, with 20 bases between them. Germline loops: CDR1 SGHVS, CDR2 FQNEAQ. The CDR3 length is 17 residues. CDR3 region: CASSLLSSGMVGYEQYF. DNA of the CDR3: TGTGCCAGCAGCTTACTTTCGTCGGGGATGGTAGGCTACGAGCAGTACTTC.

V gene TRBV7-3 combines with J gene TRBJ1-4, with D perhaps matching TRBD1 (5 bases). Germline CDR1 is SGHTA and CDR2 is FQGTGA. This CDR3 has 13 residues. V lost 2 bases, J lost 11 bases, and 12 bases lay in between. CDR3 nucleotides: TGTGCCAGCAGCTTATCCGCGCAGGGCAAACTGTTTTTT. As protein: CASSLSAQGKLFF.

The CDR3 DNA is TGTGCCAGCAGCGGAAGCGGGGGGCCGTACAATGAGCAGTTCTTC. Translated, it gives CASSGSGGPYNEQFF. The chain couples TRBV14 to TRBJ2-1; 9 nucleotides align to TRBD2. This CDR3 region has 15 residues. Germline V gene data show CDR1 as SGHDN and CDR2 as FVKESK. The ends lost 5 bases at V and 4 bases at J; junction bases unmatched: 6.

The genes are TRBV9 and TRBJ1-2; TRBD1 aligns across 9 bases. CDR3 length: 15 amino acids. Germline CDR1 SGDLS, CDR2 YYNGEE. V lost 2 bases and J lost 4; bases outside the gene matches: 6. As DNA, the CDR3 is TGTGCCAGCAGCGTCGGACAGGGGATTGCCTATGGCTACACCTTC. It is translated as CASSVGQGIAYGYTF.